This is a list of T cell receptor beta chains from one sample in a study of T cells after yellow fever vaccination. In TCRdb, the 5' RACE reads were re-called with MiXCR into one record per CDR3 protein. This sample yields around 500,000 distinct CDR3 sequences, of which roughly 22% are seen a single time; about 16% belongs to the top ten. Sequences were derived from PBMCs, sampled 21 days after the first yellow fever vaccination. Receptors originate from a man younger than 35 who received the YFV17D yellow fever vaccine. The CDR3 runs from the conserved cysteine through the conserved F or W. The D gene is left open where the match is weak.

>NA|22|TRBJ2-2|TRBV4-1
CASSQDLRVERYGGPNTGELFF
>NA|15|TRBJ2-3|TRBV12-3/TRBV12-4
CASSPGTSISGTQYF
>NA|14|TRBJ1-2|TRBV7-2
CASSSARPNYGYTF
>NA|14|TRBJ2-1|TRBV30
CAWAVGSSYNEQFF
>NA|15|TRBJ2-4|TRBV5-1
CASSSLAGGMNIQYF
>NA|13|TRBJ2-5|TRBV29-1
CSVSRGRRETQYF
>TRBD1|15|TRBJ2-7|TRBV7-2
CASSWSGTGSYEQYF
>TRBD2|14|TRBJ2-2|TRBV19
CATAPRLAGGELFF
>NA|14|TRBJ1-6|TRBV14
CASSLTRVRSPLHF
>TRBD1|15|TRBJ1-5|TRBV29-1
CSVASGTGGGQPQHF
>TRBD2|17|TRBJ2-5|TRBV6-1
CASSPTSGGYYQETQYF
>TRBD2|15|TRBJ2-1|TRBV5-4
CASSSLAGAGDEQFF